Listed here are 20 T cell receptor beta chains from one sample, sequenced in a study of CD8 T cells in Susac syndrome. An amount of RNA that ranged from roughly 0.5 to 1 ug was reverse transcribed with random hexamers. MiXCR, applied by TCRdb to the immunoSEQ multiplex PCR reads, yields one record per CDR3 protein. The sample carries around 140,000 distinct CDR3 sequences, over 75% recorded once. The sequenced sample consisted of CD8+ T cells from PBMCs. Receptors originate from a human donor with multiple sclerosis.

This chain connects TRBV11-3 to TRBJ2-1; 8 nucleotides align to TRBD1. V lost 5 bases, J lost 8 bases, and 5 bases stayed unmatched. CDR3 size: 13 residues. The germline V gene has CDR1 SGHNT and CDR2 YENEEA. CDR3 nucleotides: TGTGCCAGCAGCGGACAGGGTCTCGATGAGCAGTTCTTC. It encodes CASSGQGLDEQFF.

The chain has TRBV13 and TRBJ1-6, with TRBD1 as a possible D gene (5 bases). Per germline, CDR1 PRHDT and CDR2 FYEKMQ (reference sequence). The V end was cut by 2 bases, the J end by 6 bases, with 8 bases between. CDR3 size: 14 residues. This CDR3 reads CASSLLGGNSPLHF. The CDR3 nucleotides are TGTGCCAGCAGCTTACTCGGGGGTAATTCACCCCTCCACTTT.

This clonotype was observed once. V and J are TRBV29-1 and TRBJ1-1; D uncertain. Germline loops: CDR1 SQVTM, CDR2 ANQGSEA. This CDR3 has 10 amino acids. V lost 2 bases and J lost 5, with 3 bases in between. CDR3 residues: CSVETTEAFF. CDR3 sequence (DNA): TGCAGCGTTGAAACAACTGAAGCTTTCTTT.

The chain carries TRBV7-8 and TRBJ2-7; tentative D call: TRBD2 (5 bases). Deletions cut 5 bases from V and 0 bases from J, with 20 bases between. This CDR3 is built from 17 residues. Germline V lookup: CDR1 SGHVS, CDR2 FQNEAQ. The CDR3 coding sequence is TGTGCCAGCAGCCCAGGTGGGGAGCGGCTGCACTCCTACGAGCAGTACTTC. This encodes CASSPGGERLHSYEQYF.

The V and J genes are TRBV6-4 and TRBJ1-1; no clear D gene. This CDR3 has 13 amino acids. Germline-derived CDR1 and CDR2 are MRHNA and SNTAGT. The V end was cut by 4 bases, the J end by 0 bases, with 6 bases between. The CDR3 DNA reads TGTGCCAGCAGTGCATGGGTGAACACTGAAGCTTTCTTT. Its protein product is CASSAWVNTEAFF.

This chain joins TRBV6-6 and TRBJ2-7, with 7 bases lining up with TRBD1. V lost 6 bases and J lost 1; bases outside the gene matches: 6. This CDR3 is built from 14 residues. From germline, CDR1 is MNHNY and CDR2 SVGAGI (reference sequence). CDR3 protein: CASSHTGDSYEQYF. In DNA form, the CDR3 reads TGTGCCAGCAGCCATACAGGGGATTCCTACGAGCAGTACTTC.

This clonotype was seen a few times. The V call is TRBV4-1, the J call TRBJ2-2, with D possibly TRBD2 on 6 matching bases. V was trimmed by 4 bases and J by 0 bases, leaving 9 bases between them. This CDR3 region has 15 residues. CDR1 and CDR2 (germline): MGHRA, YSYEKL. In DNA, the CDR3 is TGCGCCAGCAGCCCTAGGAGGGCGAACACCGGGGAGCTGTTTTTT. It encodes CASSPRRANTGELFF.

The sample holds one count of this clonotype. The chain joins TRBV19 to TRBJ2-1, with 12 bases fitting TRBD2. This CDR3 is 15 amino acids long. The V and J ends lost 7 bases and 6 bases, in that order; junction bases with no gene match: 7. Per germline, CDR1 LNHDA and CDR2 SQIVND (reference sequence). CDR3 protein: CASTIASGGANEQFF. In nucleotides, the CDR3 is TGTGCCAGTACGATAGCTAGCGGGGGGGCCAATGAGCAGTTCTTC.

V is TRBV4-1 and J is TRBJ1-2; 7 bases are shared with TRBD1. CDR3 length equals 15 residues. With 1 base clipped from V and 3 bases from J, the junction kept 5 bases outside the gene matches. Germline CDR1 MGHRA, CDR2 YSYEKL. The CDR3 coding sequence is TGCGCCAGCAGCCAAGGAGGGGGCGTAGACTATGGCTACACCTTC. The encoded protein is CASSQGGGVDYGYTF.

The V and J genes are TRBV29-1 and TRBJ2-3, with D possibly TRBD2 on 6 matching bases. Looked up from germline, CDR1 is SQVTM and CDR2 is ANQGSEA. V lost 4 bases and J lost 1, with 12 bases in between. This CDR3 region has 14 residues. Here the CDR3 reads CSVVGGGRTDTQYF. CDR3 DNA: TGCAGCGTTGTGGGAGGAGGTCGCACAGATACGCAGTATTTT.

V gene TRBV5-1 combines with J gene TRBJ2-3; 8 bases align to TRBD2. From germline, CDR1 is SGHRS and CDR2 YFSETQ. The CDR3 is 16 amino acids. The ends lost 3 bases at V and 5 bases at J; junction bases unmatched: 11. In DNA, the CDR3 is TGCGCCAGCAGCTCCCGCAGCGGGGGCCTGGAAGATACGCAGTATTTT. This translates into CASSSRSGGLEDTQYF.

The gene calls are TRBV7-8 and TRBJ2-7; 12 bases fit TRBD2. With 5 bases clipped from V and 5 bases from J, the junction kept 7 bases outside the gene matches. CDR3 length: 15 amino acids. Germline CDR1 is SGHVS and CDR2 is FQNEAQ. The CDR3 DNA reads as TGTGCCAGCAGCAAGACTAGCGGGGGTGGTAACGAGCAGTACTTC. It yields the protein CASSKTSGGGNEQYF.

V gene TRBV27 combines with J gene TRBJ2-2, with D possibly matching TRBD2 (6 bases). This CDR3 comprises 14 residues. The V end lost 4 bases, the J end lost 7 bases, and 13 bases lay between the germline ends. Germline lookup yields CDR1 MNHEY and CDR2 SMNVEV (reference sequence). CDR3 in DNA: TGTGCCAGCAGTTGGTGGAGGGATGACGGGGAGCTGTTTTTT. Its translation is CASSWWRDDGELFF.

Only a few counts were recorded for this clonotype. V is TRBV4-1 and J is TRBJ2-5, with D maybe TRBD2 (6 bases). CDR1 MGHRA and CDR2 YSYEKL come from the germline V gene. The V end was cut by 4 bases, the J end by 2 bases, with 11 bases between. CDR3 length: 14 amino acids. The CDR3 nucleotides read TGCGCCAGCAGCCCGGAGGGGAGGCAAGAGACCCAGTACTTC. It is translated as CASSPEGRQETQYF.

This chain connects TRBV6-1 to TRBJ1-1, with unresolved D. V was pared by 7 bases and J by 6 bases, with 15 bases between. Germline V gene data show CDR1 as MNHNS and CDR2 as SASEGT. This CDR3 is built from 13 residues. The CDR3 DNA is TGTGCCAGCAACCGGGTTTTCATCGCTGAAGCTTTCTTT. Translating it yields CASNRVFIAEAFF.

This chain joins TRBV7-2 and TRBJ2-3; 8 nucleotides align to TRBD2. The CDR3 consists of 16 residues. V dropped 2 bases and J dropped 0; count of bases not matched to a gene: 4. Germline V gene data show CDR1 as SGHTA and CDR2 as FQGNSA. Here the CDR3 reads CASSLSLAESTDTQYF. The CDR3 bases are TGTGCCAGCAGCTTATCACTAGCGGAAAGCACAGATACGCAGTATTTT.

The chain is built from TRBV7-9 and TRBJ2-3; weak D call: TRBD1 (5 bases). Germline V CDR1 and CDR2: SEHNR, FQNEAQ (reference sequence). Trimming stripped 3 bases from V and 6 bases from J, with 16 bases between. CDR3 length equals 15 residues. The CDR3 protein is CASSFPGKGLDTQYF. In DNA, the CDR3 is TGTGCCAGCAGCTTCCCAGGGAAGGGGTTGGATACGCAGTATTTT.

This sequence joins TRBV2 and TRBJ1-1; the D gene is possibly TRBD1 (5 bases). The CDR3 runs 13 residues. Between the trimmed V and J ends, which lost 11 bases and 4 bases, there was a span of 17 bases. CDR1 SNHLY and CDR2 FYNNEI come from the germline V gene. The CDR3 coding sequence is TGTGCCTCCAGTGACGGGACGGGCACTGAAGCTTTCTTT. Its protein product is CASSDGTGTEAFF.

This clonotype was detected only a few times. The chain carries TRBV19 and TRBJ2-7, with 7 positions matching TRBD1. The junction had 4 bases not matched to a gene; V was cut back by 5 bases and J by 3 bases. CDR3 length: 13 amino acids. Germline lookup yields CDR1 LNHDA and CDR2 SQIVND (reference sequence). The CDR3 spells CASSPRTGYEQYV. The DNA for the CDR3 is TGTGCCAGTAGTCCCCGGACAGGCTACGAGCAGTACGTC.

The J gene is TRBJ2-6, the V gene TRBV7-9; D is ambiguous. Per germline, CDR1 SEHNR and CDR2 FQNEAQ (reference sequence). The germline V and J ends were trimmed by 8 bases and 4 bases, with 6 bases remaining between them. The CDR3 sequence is 12 residues long. The CDR3 loop is CASRKGANVLTF. The CDR3 DNA reads TGTGCCAGCCGGAAAGGGGCCAACGTCCTGACTTTC.